Listed here are 11 T cell receptor beta chains from one sample, sequenced in a study of shared clonotypes between healthy human individuals. TCRdb keeps only in-frame clones here, not all; method: immunoSEQ multiplex PCR. The table includes some 2,500,000 clones, around 90% detected once. The sequencing sample was made of naive CD4+ T cells from PBMCs. The subset here: CD45RA+ positively selected. The receptors originated from a man in his late teens or twenties in good health. Some clones in this sample may be carry-over from other donors' samples.

The gene calls are TRBV29-1 and TRBJ2-4; tentatively, D is TRBD1 (6 bases). The ends were cut back, 7 bases at V and 9 bases at J, with 25 bases in the middle. The CDR3 length is 15 residues. Germline-derived CDR1 and CDR2 are SQVTM and ANQGSEA. CDR3 sequence: CSDPGQIERAPIQYF. The DNA of the CDR3 is TGCAGCGACCCGGGACAAATAGAAAGAGCCCCCATTCAGTACTTC.

The V and J genes are TRBV10-3 and TRBJ2-7; 8 positions match TRBD1. Germline V CDR1 and CDR2: ENHRY, SYGVKD. V was pared by 5 bases and J by 6 bases, with 3 bases of the junction left unmatched. CDR3 length equals 12 residues. CDR3 in DNA: TGTGCCATCAGTCTCGGACAGGGCGAGCAGTACTTC. As protein: CAISLGQGEQYF.

V gene TRBV7-2 combines with J gene TRBJ1-1, with no clear D. CDR1 SGHTA and CDR2 FQGNSA come from the germline V gene. CDR3 size: 14 residues. The ends were cut back, 1 base at V and 6 bases at J, with 12 bases in the middle. CDR3 DNA sequence: TGTGCCAGCAGCTTAGGCCCTGGGAGGGCTGAAGCTTTCTTT. It specifies CASSLGPGRAEAFF.

The chain employs TRBV28 and TRBJ1-1; no reliable D call. Trimming took off 3 bases at V and 11 bases at J, with 10 bases between the two ends. The CDR3 covers 11 residues. The germline V gene encodes CDR1 MDHEN and CDR2 SYDVKM. CDR3 loop: CASSFSYAAFF. For the CDR3, the DNA is TGTGCCAGCAGTTTTTCATACGCCGCTTTCTTT.

The rearrangement joins TRBV19 to TRBJ2-3; a weak D match, TRBD1 (6 bases). The germline CDR1 and CDR2 sequences are LNHDA and SQIVND (reference sequence). This CDR3 region has 14 residues. Trimming removed 4 bases from V and 0 bases from J, with 8 bases in between. CDR3 coding DNA: TGTGCCAGTAGTACCGGACAGAGCACAGATACGCAGTATTTT. Protein: CASSTGQSTDTQYF.

The rearrangement joins TRBV5-1 to TRBJ2-2; D perhaps matches TRBD1 (5 bases). V was pared by 0 bases and J by 6 bases, with 15 bases between. The germline gives CDR1 SGHRS, CDR2 YFSETQ. The CDR3 covers 16 residues. The CDR3 nucleotides are TGCGCCAGCAGCTTGGAGGGCAGGGTGAAAGCCGGGGAGCTGTTTTTT. It encodes CASSLEGRVKAGELFF.

This chain uses TRBV14 with TRBJ2-3, with unresolved D. Germline loops: CDR1 SGHDN, CDR2 FVKESK. The CDR3 totals 14 residues. Trimming stripped 4 bases from V and 4 bases from J, with 12 bases between. The CDR3 protein is CASSLRRRADTQYF. The DNA of the CDR3 is TGTGCCAGCAGCCTGCGAAGGAGAGCAGATACGCAGTATTTT.

The chain combines TRBV12-5 with TRBJ2-1; 7 bases are a match to TRBD1. CDR3 size: 17 residues. Germline V lookup: CDR1 LGHNT, CDR2 FRNRAP. The ends lost 6 bases at V and 6 bases at J; junction bases unmatched: 17. The CDR3 is CASGLSPGTASSNEQFF. The CDR3 DNA reads TGTGCTAGTGGCCTCTCACCCGGGACAGCTTCAAGCAATGAGCAGTTCTTC.

This chain connects TRBV11-2 to TRBJ2-1; D is perhaps TRBD1 (5 bases). This CDR3 spans 14 amino acids. Germline loops: CDR1 SGHAT, CDR2 FQNNGV. V lost 6 bases, J lost 5 bases, and 14 bases lay in between. The CDR3 DNA follows: TGTGCCAGCAGGCAAAGGGGTCTGAACAATGAGCAGTTCTTC. Translation: CASRQRGLNNEQFF.

The J gene is TRBJ2-5, the V gene TRBV5-6, with a possible D match to TRBD2 (6 bases). The CDR3 has 16 residues. Per the germline V gene, CDR1 is SGHDT and CDR2 is YYEEEE. The ends were cut back, 0 bases at V and 6 bases at J, with 18 bases in the middle. CDR3 protein: CASSLELGGGRQTQYF. For the CDR3, the DNA is TGTGCCAGCAGCTTGGAACTGGGGGGAGGCAGACAGACCCAGTACTTC.

The genes are TRBV2 and TRBJ2-5; weak D call: TRBD2 (6 bases). This CDR3 has 13 amino acids. Trimming left V 6 bases short and J 4 bases short, with 12 bases between. Germline V CDR1 and CDR2: SNHLY, FYNNEI. The CDR3 here is CASSRGGIETQYF. CDR3 DNA: TGTGCCAGCAGCCGTGGCGGGATAGAGACCCAGTACTTC.